This T cell receptor beta chain was observed in a study of blood T cell repertoires in COVID-19. Study details: Both acute and convalescent COVID-19 samples were obtained from the United States, Italy and Spain. T cells, B-cell-depleted T cells, or PBMCs supplied cDNA or gDNA.

TCRdb keeps only in-frame clones here, not all; method: immunoSEQ multiplex PCR. The sample holds about 130,000 clones, roughly three quarters seen once. This TCR derives from a man aged 35 to 55 with active or convalescent COVID-19. The sample taken for sequencing was peripheral blood.

The DNA for the CDR3 is TGTGCCAGCACCAGGGACAGGGGAATGGATGAGCAGTTCTTC. Its translation: CASTRDRGMDEQFF. The rearrangement joins TRBV6-5 to TRBJ2-1; 10 positions match TRBD1. CDR3 length equals 14 residues. In germline, CDR1 is MNHEY, CDR2 SVGAGI. The V and J ends lost 7 bases and 8 bases, in that order; junction bases with no gene match: 8.